Sequencing of this T cell receptor beta chain was carried out in a study of T cells expressing NK-cell markers. Germline CDR1 reads LGHNA; CDR2 reads YNFKEQ. This CDR3 comprises 14 residues. The cDNA for TCR beta came from 5'RACE template switching with UMIs. TCRdb re-called the 5' RACE reads and catalogs CDR3 proteins one per entry, DNA excluded. The listing contains about 180,000 distinct CDR3 sequences. The clonotype originates from a man aged 18-69 years in good health. The sequenced sample consisted of blood T cells: a sorted CD56 or NKG2C T cell subset, CD4+ or CD8+ T cells, or bulk PBMC T cells (not recorded which). J is TRBJ1-1 and V is TRBV4-2. The CDR3 loop is CASSQASSDTEAFF.